This note documents a single T cell receptor (beta chain) sequence. Antigen specificity is unknown. The entry originates in a study of naive and memory T cell subsets. General observations from the study: There was no ground truth to check naive and memory subset results. Over 85% of naive TCR sequences appeared only once after error correction, unlike memory subsets.

CDR3 size: 18 residues. The germline V gene has CDR1 SEHNR and CDR2 FQNEAQ (reference sequence). J gave up 2 bases and V 5 bases, and 7 bases lay outside the gene matches. An equimolar mix of two oligonucleotides served as the beta constant-region primer for TRBC1 and TRBC2. The cDNA 3' end received a ligated single-stranded oligonucleotide carrying the SP2 primer and a 12-nucleotide UMI. MiXCR was run by TCRdb on the UMI-ligation and nested PCR reads, yielding one entry per CDR3 protein. Of approximately 89,000 distinct CDR3 sequences listed, 7% to 7.5% are singletons. Cells stained for CD3, CD4, CD8, CD45RA and CD27 were sorted into four subsets.

The TCR was taken from a human donor in good health. This sequence joins TRBV7-9 and TRBJ2-3; TRBD2 matches 16 bases. Sequencing used central memory CD4+ T cells from blood. Here the CDR3 DNA reads TGTGCCAGCAGCCGAGGGACTAGCGGGAGGGGAGCCACAGATACGCAGTATTTT. It translates to CASSRGTSGRGATDTQYF.